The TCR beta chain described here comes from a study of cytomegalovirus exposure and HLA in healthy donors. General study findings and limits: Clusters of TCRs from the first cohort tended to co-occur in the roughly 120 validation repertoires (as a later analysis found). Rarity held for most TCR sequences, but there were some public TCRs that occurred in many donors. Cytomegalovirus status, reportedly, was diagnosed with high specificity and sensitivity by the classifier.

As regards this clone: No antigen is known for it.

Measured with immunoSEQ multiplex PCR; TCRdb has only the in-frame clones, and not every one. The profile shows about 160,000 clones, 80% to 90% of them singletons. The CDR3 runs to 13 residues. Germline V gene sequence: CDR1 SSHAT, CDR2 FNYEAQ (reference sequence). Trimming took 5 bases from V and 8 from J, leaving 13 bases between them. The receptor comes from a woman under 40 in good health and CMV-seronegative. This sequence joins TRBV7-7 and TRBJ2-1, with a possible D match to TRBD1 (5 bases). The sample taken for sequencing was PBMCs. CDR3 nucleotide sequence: TGTGCCAGCAGCCTCCGTGGGGCCGATGAGCAGTTCTTC. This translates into CASSLRGADEQFF.